These T cell receptor beta chains were read from a single sample in a study of blood T cell repertoires in COVID-19. This table comes from immunoSEQ multiplex PCR, and its TCRdb copy is limited to in-frame clones, with some not included. This table holds more than 200,000 clones, over 85% found once. The sequencing input was PBMCs or T cells enriched from blood (not recorded which). Receptor source: a woman in her 30s with acute COVID-19. Both conserved end residues are part of each CDR3. D genes are given only for firm matches. The listing skips clone size in some rows; elsewhere it reads once, few, many or a size class.

clone size: .
J gene: TRBJ1-2
V gene: TRBV27
D gene: .
CDR3 DNA: TGTGCCAGCAGTTTGGGGGGGGGAACTGGCTACACCTTC
CDR3 protein: CASSLGGGTGYTF

clone size: .
J gene: TRBJ2-7
V gene: TRBV4-1
D gene: TRBD2
CDR3 DNA: TGCGCCAGCAGCCAACTAGCGGGGGGGCTCTACGAGCAGTACTTC
CDR3 protein: CASSQLAGGLYEQYF

clone size: .
J gene: TRBJ1-5
V gene: TRBV6-5
D gene: .
CDR3 DNA: TGTGCCAGCAGTTTGACTGAAAATCAGCCCCAGCATTTT
CDR3 protein: CASSLTENQPQHF

clone size: .
J gene: TRBJ1-2
V gene: TRBV20-1
D gene: TRBD1
CDR3 DNA: TGCAGTGCGGCGGGGACAGAGGGCTACACCTTC
CDR3 protein: CSAAGTEGYTF

clone size: .
J gene: TRBJ1-1
V gene: TRBV28
D gene: TRBD1
CDR3 DNA: TGTGCCAGCAGTCTCCGACAGGGGGGATATTTGAACACTGAAGCTTTCTTT
CDR3 protein: CASSLRQGGYLNTEAFF

clone size: .
J gene: TRBJ1-4
V gene: TRBV5-1
D gene: TRBD1
CDR3 DNA: TGCGCCAGCAGCTCGGGACAGGGGGCAACTAATGAAAAACTGTTTTTT
CDR3 protein: CASSSGQGATNEKLFF

clone size: few
J gene: TRBJ1-2
V gene: TRBV6-5
D gene: TRBD1
CDR3 DNA: TGTGCCAGCAAATCCATTCAGGGGGCGAGCTATGGCTACACCTTC
CDR3 protein: CASKSIQGASYGYTF

clone size: .
J gene: TRBJ2-5
V gene: TRBV5-4
D gene: .
CDR3 DNA: TGTGCCAGCAGCTTGACGACTAGTAAAGAGACCCAGTACTTC
CDR3 protein: CASSLTTSKETQYF

clone size: few
J gene: TRBJ1-6
V gene: TRBV6-5
D gene: TRBD1
CDR3 DNA: TGTGCCAGCAGGAAAGGGACAGTGATTAATTCACCCCTCCACTTT
CDR3 protein: CASRKGTVINSPLHF

clone size: once
J gene: TRBJ2-5
V gene: TRBV2
D gene: TRBD2
CDR3 DNA: TGTGCCAGCAGTGCCCCGGGACTAGCGGGCCAAGAGACCCAGTACTTC
CDR3 protein: CASSAPGLAGQETQYF

clone size: .
J gene: TRBJ1-4
V gene: TRBV10-2
D gene: .
CDR3 DNA: TGCGCCAGCAGCTCCTCCCCGGGCAGGGGAAATGAAAAACTGTTTTTT
CDR3 protein: CASSSSPGRGNEKLFF

clone size: .
J gene: TRBJ1-5
V gene: TRBV4-2
D gene: .
CDR3 DNA: TGTGCCAGCAGCCAAGAACCACAGGCGGCGTACAATCAGCCCCAGCATTTT
CDR3 protein: CASSQEPQAAYNQPQHF

clone size: .
J gene: TRBJ1-2
V gene: TRBV4-3
D gene: .
CDR3 DNA: TGCGCCAGCAGCCAAGAGGACAGCTATTATGGCTACACCTTC
CDR3 protein: CASSQEDSYYGYTF

clone size: .
J gene: TRBJ1-6
V gene: TRBV2
D gene: .
CDR3 DNA: TGTGCCAGCGGACCCAGGGATTATAATTCACCCCTCCACTTT
CDR3 protein: CASGPRDYNSPLHF

clone size: .
J gene: TRBJ2-6
V gene: TRBV5-4
D gene: .
CDR3 DNA: TGTGCCAGCAGCCCCCGAGGGTCTGGGGCCAACGTCCTGACTTTC
CDR3 protein: CASSPRGSGANVLTF

clone size: .
J gene: TRBJ1-4
V gene: TRBV2
D gene: .
CDR3 DNA: TGTGCCAGCAGAGCTGGGACACCGAAAGGTGAAAAACTGTTTTTT
CDR3 protein: CASRAGTPKGEKLFF

clone size: .
J gene: TRBJ1-2
V gene: TRBV6-5
D gene: .
CDR3 DNA: TGTGCCAGCAGTTACGACAGGACCTATGGCTACACCTTC
CDR3 protein: CASSYDRTYGYTF

clone size: .
J gene: TRBJ2-3
V gene: TRBV4-3
D gene: TRBD2
CDR3 DNA: TGCGCCAGCAGCCAAGATCGGGCTAGCGGGGGACCGAGCACAGATACGCAGTATTTT
CDR3 protein: CASSQDRASGGPSTDTQYF

clone size: few
J gene: TRBJ2-1
V gene: TRBV5-1
D gene: .
CDR3 DNA: TGCGCCAGCAGCTTGGATTTAGACAGCTCCTACAATGAGCAGTTCTTC
CDR3 protein: CASSLDLDSSYNEQFF

clone size: .
J gene: TRBJ2-1
V gene: TRBV30
D gene: .
CDR3 DNA: TGTGCCTGGAGTGCCCGAGGAAGTAACAATGAGCAGTTCTTC
CDR3 protein: CAWSARGSNNEQFF

clone size: .
J gene: TRBJ2-7
V gene: TRBV7-9
D gene: TRBD2
CDR3 DNA: TGTGCCAGCAGCTTTGGACTAGCGGGTCTCTCCTACGAGCAGTACTTC
CDR3 protein: CASSFGLAGLSYEQYF

clone size: .
J gene: TRBJ1-3
V gene: TRBV18
D gene: .
CDR3 DNA: TGTGCCAGCTCACCACCTGGGACATCTGGAAACACCATATATTTT
CDR3 protein: CASSPPGTSGNTIYF

clone size: .
J gene: TRBJ1-2
V gene: TRBV6-6
D gene: .
CDR3 DNA: TGTGCCAGCAGTTACACCCAGGGACTAGGAGGCTACACCTTC
CDR3 protein: CASSYTQGLGGYTF

clone size: .
J gene: TRBJ2-1
V gene: TRBV19
D gene: .
CDR3 DNA: TGTGCCAGTAGTATAAGGCCGGCAGGGGATTACAATGAGCAGTTCTTC
CDR3 protein: CASSIRPAGDYNEQFF

clone size: .
J gene: TRBJ2-5
V gene: TRBV14
D gene: .
CDR3 DNA: TGTGCCAGCAGCCAAGGTTATGGATCGGGGGAGACCCAGTACTTC
CDR3 protein: CASSQGYGSGETQYF

clone size: once
J gene: TRBJ1-2
V gene: TRBV4-3
D gene: TRBD1
CDR3 DNA: TGCGCCAGCAGCCAAGATAAGGGACAGGGGTTCCATGGCTACACCTTC
CDR3 protein: CASSQDKGQGFHGYTF

clone size: .
J gene: TRBJ1-6
V gene: TRBV9
D gene: .
CDR3 DNA: TGTGCCAGCAGCTGGGGGGGGGAATCACCCCTCCACTTT
CDR3 protein: CASSWGGESPLHF

clone size: once
J gene: TRBJ1-2
V gene: TRBV10-3
D gene: .
CDR3 DNA: TGTGCCATCTGGGCAGGGGATAACTATGGCTACACCTTC
CDR3 protein: CAIWAGDNYGYTF

clone size: .
J gene: TRBJ2-1
V gene: TRBV18
D gene: TRBD2
CDR3 DNA: TGTGCCAGCTCACCTAGGACTAGCGGGGGGTTACCGTCATGGAATGAGCAGTTCTTC
CDR3 protein: CASSPRTSGGLPSWNEQFF

clone size: .
J gene: TRBJ2-7
V gene: TRBV5-1
D gene: .
CDR3 DNA: TGCGCCAGCAGCTACACGACAGATTCCTACGAGCAGTACTTC
CDR3 protein: CASSYTTDSYEQYF

clone size: once
J gene: TRBJ2-2
V gene: TRBV7-9
D gene: TRBD1
CDR3 DNA: TGTGCCAGCAGCCTAAGACAGGGGTCAAACACCGGGGAGCTGTTTTTT
CDR3 protein: CASSLRQGSNTGELFF

clone size: .
J gene: TRBJ2-3
V gene: TRBV5-8
D gene: TRBD1
CDR3 DNA: TGTGCCAGCAGAACCAGGGGGTCAGATACGCAGTATTTT
CDR3 protein: CASRTRGSDTQYF

clone size: .
J gene: TRBJ1-4
V gene: TRBV30
D gene: TRBD1
CDR3 DNA: TGTGCCTGGAGTTCAGACAGGGAAGGCGAAAAACTGTTTTTT
CDR3 protein: CAWSSDREGEKLFF

clone size: .
J gene: TRBJ2-7
V gene: TRBV29-1
D gene: TRBD1
CDR3 DNA: TGCAGCGTTGAAGAGGGGAAGGGGGCAACCTACGAGCAGTACTTC
CDR3 protein: CSVEEGKGATYEQYF

clone size: .
J gene: TRBJ1-3
V gene: TRBV30
D gene: TRBD1
CDR3 DNA: TGTGCCTGGAGTGCCCGGGACAGGGGGAATTTT
CDR3 protein: CAWSARDRGNF

clone size: .
J gene: TRBJ1-2
V gene: TRBV2
D gene: .
CDR3 DNA: TGTGCCAGCAGACCGACAGATTTTAACTATGGCTACACCTTC
CDR3 protein: CASRPTDFNYGYTF

clone size: .
J gene: TRBJ2-3
V gene: TRBV5-1
D gene: .
CDR3 DNA: TGCGCCAGCAGCCCGTTTGGGACAAACACAGATACGCAGTATTTT
CDR3 protein: CASSPFGTNTDTQYF

clone size: .
J gene: TRBJ1-1
V gene: TRBV14
D gene: .
CDR3 DNA: TGTGCCAGCAGCCAGAGCAGCAGGGTTTTGGCTCGGACTGAAGCTTTCTTT
CDR3 protein: CASSQSSRVLARTEAFF

clone size: .
J gene: TRBJ2-3
V gene: TRBV9
D gene: .
CDR3 DNA: TGTGCCAGCAGCGCGCCAACTATCCAGACCAACACAGATACGCAGTATTTT
CDR3 protein: CASSAPTIQTNTDTQYF

clone size: .
J gene: TRBJ2-3
V gene: TRBV5-1
D gene: TRBD2
CDR3 DNA: TGCGCCAGCCATCCGGGCGGGGGGCTTAGCACAGATACGCAGTATTTT
CDR3 protein: CASHPGGGLSTDTQYF

clone size: once
J gene: TRBJ2-2
V gene: TRBV7-3
D gene: TRBD1
CDR3 DNA: TGTGCCAGCAGCTTATCACCGACGGGACAGCTCACCGGGGAGCTGTTTTTT
CDR3 protein: CASSLSPTGQLTGELFF

clone size: .
J gene: TRBJ2-7
V gene: TRBV27
D gene: .
CDR3 DNA: TGTGCCAGCAGTTTATCGTCGCTCGGGGTCGAGCAGTACTTC
CDR3 protein: CASSLSSLGVEQYF